The 30 T cell receptor beta chains below all came from one sample that was sequenced in a study of blood T cell repertoires in COVID-19. Profiling relied on immunoSEQ multiplex PCR, and the TCRdb table lists in-frame clones only, not all of them. This table holds 200,000 to 250,000 clones, around 92% found once. Input material: peripheral blood. The receptors derive from a man aged 30-40 years with acute or convalescent COVID-19.

This chain uses TRBV5-1 with TRBJ2-7, with 9 positions matching TRBD1. Germline loops: CDR1 SGHRS, CDR2 YFSETQ. The ends lost 3 bases at V and 2 bases at J; junction bases unmatched: 3. CDR3 length: 14 amino acids. This chain's CDR3 is CASSYRTGAYEQYF. The CDR3 nucleotides are TGCGCCAGCAGCTATCGGACAGGGGCCTACGAGCAGTACTTC.

The chain is built from TRBV3-1 (or the pseudogene TRBV3-2) and TRBJ2-1; the D gene is possibly TRBD1 (6 bases). V shed 8 bases and J shed 10 bases, with 15 bases lying between them. CDR3 length equals 12 residues. The germline V gene encodes CDR1 LGHDT and CDR2 YNNKEL (reference sequence). CDR3 sequence (DNA): TGTGCCAGCTCCGGCGAGGGGGTCGAGCAGTTCTTC. This sequence encodes CASSGEGVEQFF.

A remark on this clone: The sample carries other DNA sequences with the same CDR3. The chain couples TRBV4-2 to TRBJ1-5, with unresolved D. Germline V gene lookup returns CDR1 LGHNA and CDR2 YNFKEQ. V was cut by 0 bases and J by 7 bases, with 7 bases left in between. The CDR3 runs 13 residues. The CDR3, as DNA: TGTGCCAGCAGCCAAGATCTACGACAGCCCCAGCATTTT. Its translation is CASSQDLRQPQHF.

J is TRBJ2-7 and V is TRBV27, with TRBD1 matching 8 bases. CDR1 and CDR2 (germline): MNHEY, SMNVEV (reference sequence). Trimming removed 8 bases from V and 3 bases from J; junction bases left unmatched: 12. This CDR3 has 15 amino acids. CDR3 sequence (DNA): TGTGCCAGCCGGAAAGACCCAGGGGGCATCTACGAGCAGTACTTC. This sequence encodes CASRKDPGGIYEQYF.

This clone was counted a single time. The chain has TRBV3-1 (or the pseudogene TRBV3-2) and TRBJ2-2, with D perhaps TRBD2 (6 bases). The V gene's germline CDR1 is LGHDT and CDR2 YNNKEL (reference sequence). The ends were cut back, 0 bases at V and 6 bases at J, with 20 bases in the middle. The CDR3 consists of 18 residues. The CDR3 DNA sequence: TGTGCCAGCAGCCAAGAGTCTTTGCCTAGCGTTAATCCCGGGGAGCTGTTTTTT. As protein: CASSQESLPSVNPGELFF.

The V call is TRBV28, the J call TRBJ1-2; 9 bases align to TRBD1. Trimming took 6 bases from V and 9 from J; bases not matched to a gene: 8. CDR1 is MDHEN, CDR2 SYDVKM, per germline. The CDR3 covers 13 residues. The CDR3 sequence: CASSQGQGVSYTF. Here the CDR3 DNA reads TGTGCCAGCAGCCAGGGACAGGGAGTGAGCTACACCTTC.

The CDR3 region is CASSLPKSGTGGVGELFF. CDR3 sequence (DNA): TGTGCCAGCAGTTTACCCAAATCCGGGACAGGGGGTGTCGGGGAGCTGTTTTTT. The chain links TRBV27 to TRBJ2-2, with TRBD1 matching 11 bases. The CDR3 is made up of 18 amino acids. Losses at the gene ends were 2 bases for V and 7 bases for J; bases not matched to a gene: 12. The germline CDR1 and CDR2 sequences are MNHEY and SMNVEV (reference sequence).

This clone was observed a single time. The chain links TRBV5-6 to TRBJ1-4; 12 nucleotides align to TRBD1. The CDR3 has 16 amino acids. CDR1 and CDR2 from the germline V gene are SGHDT and YYEEEE. Trimming cost V 4 bases and J 8 bases; bases outside gene matches: 9. Written as DNA, the CDR3 is TGTGCCAGCAGCCCGGCGGGACAGGGGGCGTGGGAAAAACTGTTTTTT. This codes for CASSPAGQGAWEKLFF.

This rearrangement joins TRBV5-4 to TRBJ2-1; 12 bases align to TRBD1. V shed 3 bases and J 4 bases; nucleotides not matched to a gene: 5. CDR3 length: 16 residues. The V gene's germline CDR1 is SGHNT and CDR2 YYREEE (reference sequence). The CDR3 region is CASSSGGQGAYNEQFF. For the CDR3, the DNA is TGTGCCAGCAGCTCGGGGGGACAGGGGGCTTACAATGAGCAGTTCTTC.

The CDR3 DNA reads TGTGCCACCAGTGGGGGAGGCAATCAGCCCCAGCATTTT. Protein sequence: CATSGGGNQPQHF. The V call is TRBV24-1, the J call TRBJ1-5; D is ambiguous. The V gene lost 5 bases and the J gene lost 2 bases, with 6 bases spanning the gap. Per the germline V gene, CDR1 is KGHDR and CDR2 is SFDVKD. The CDR3 sequence is 13 residues long.

This clone was observed a single time. V gene TRBV18 combines with J gene TRBJ2-7; TRBD1 agrees at 8 bases. Germline-derived CDR1 and CDR2 are KGHSH and LQKENI. The CDR3 totals 15 residues. V shed 8 bases and J 0 bases; nucleotides not matched to a gene: 9. The CDR3: CASTPGQETSYEQYF. The DNA for the CDR3 is TGTGCCAGCACTCCGGGACAGGAGACCTCCTACGAGCAGTACTTC.

This sequence joins TRBV5-1 and TRBJ2-7; D perhaps matches TRBD2 (6 bases). Germline CDR1 SGHRS, CDR2 YFSETQ. V was cut by 7 bases and J by 2 bases, with 13 bases left in between. This CDR3 has 13 amino acids. CDR3 sequence reads: CASGTGVTYEQYF. DNA for the CDR3: TGCGCCAGCGGGACGGGGGTTACCTACGAGCAGTACTTC.

For this clone: It is unclear where the CDR3 begins or ends on the DNA, so no DNA is shown, and the CDR3 is as TCRdb lists it. The gene calls are TRBV30 and TRBJ2-7; the table's D gene call, TRBD1, was not cross checked with the DNA. The germline V gene encodes CDR1 GTSNPN and CDR2 SVGIG (reference sequence). The CDR3 sequence runs 11 residues, both termini included. CDR3 in amino acids: CAWATGALPYF.

V gene TRBV5-1 combines with J gene TRBJ1-2; 10 nucleotides line up with TRBD1. The V and J ends lost 0 bases and 7 bases, in that order; junction bases with no gene match: 6. The CDR3 extends over 15 amino acids. Per germline, CDR1 SGHRS and CDR2 YFSETQ. In DNA, the CDR3 is TGCGCCAGCAGCTTGGCTGCGACAGGGGGCTTTGGCTACACCTTC. Translated, it gives CASSLAATGGFGYTF.

The J gene is TRBJ2-1, the V gene TRBV5-1, with TRBD2 as a possible D gene (6 bases). Germline V gene sequence: CDR1 SGHRS, CDR2 YFSETQ. This CDR3 is 21 amino acids long. The V end lost 3 bases, the J end lost 2 bases, and 30 bases lay between the germline ends. CDR3 coding DNA: TGCGCCAGCAGCTCATCCGCTTACGACCGTCGACCCGGGACTCCCTACAATGAGCAGTTCTTC. Its protein is CASSSSAYDRRPGTPYNEQFF.

V is TRBV24-1 and J is TRBJ2-1, with 7 bases matching TRBD2. The junction had 8 bases not matched to a gene; V was cut back by 5 bases and J by 5 bases. Germline CDR1 and CDR2: KGHDR and SFDVKD. CDR3 length equals 15 residues. CDR3 nucleotide sequence: TGTGCCACCAGTGTCCCTAGCGGAGAGGACAATGAGCAGTTCTTC. Protein product: CATSVPSGEDNEQFF.

The rearrangement joins TRBV5-1 to TRBJ2-5; 10 bases are a match to TRBD2. This CDR3 is 20 amino acids long. From germline, CDR1 is SGHRS and CDR2 YFSETQ. With V trimmed by 2 bases and J by 2 bases, 18 bases remained unmatched. The DNA for the CDR3 is TGCGCCAGCAGCTTAGAGGGACTAGCGCTCGAGTTTGGGATACAAGAGACCCAGTACTTC. Translated: CASSLEGLALEFGIQETQYF.

The CDR3 protein is CASSSRSRGTTNTEAFF. Here the CDR3 DNA reads TGTGCCAGCAGCTCCAGGTCCCGTGGGACAACGAACACTGAAGCTTTCTTT. This chain joins TRBV11-2 and TRBJ1-1, with D perhaps matching TRBD1 (6 bases). Germline CDR1 SGHAT, CDR2 FQNNGV. Deletions cut 4 bases from V and 1 base from J, with 19 bases between. This CDR3 region has 17 residues.

This clone appeared once. V gene TRBV19 combines with J gene TRBJ2-3, with 7 nucleotides matching TRBD1. With V trimmed by 9 bases and J by 1 base, 13 bases remained unmatched. The CDR3 covers 16 residues. The germline gives CDR1 LNHDA, CDR2 SQIVND (reference sequence). The CDR3 coding sequence is TGTGCCAGCACTAAAACGCCGCAGGGGGGCACAGATACGCAGTATTTT. It specifies CASTKTPQGGTDTQYF.

The chain links TRBV7-3 to TRBJ2-1; D is possibly TRBD1 (6 bases). Trimming left V 2 bases short and J 4 bases short, with 9 bases between. This CDR3 contains 14 residues. In germline, CDR1 is SGHTA, CDR2 FQGTGA. CDR3 in DNA: TGTGCCAGCAGCTTAGGGGACATGTACAATGAGCAGTTCTTC. It specifies CASSLGDMYNEQFF.

This chain connects TRBV5-1 to TRBJ1-2, with a weak D call TRBD1 (6 bases). The germline V gene has CDR1 SGHRS and CDR2 YFSETQ. Trimming shortened V by 7 bases and J by 2 bases, and 9 bases separated the two germline ends. This CDR3 is 12 amino acids long. The CDR3 here is CASATGNYGYTF. CDR3 coding DNA: TGCGCCAGCGCAACAGGGAACTATGGCTACACCTTC.

This clone showed up just a few times. The rearrangement links TRBV6-1 to TRBJ2-3; 9 bases align to TRBD2. The CDR3 has 19 amino acids. With 3 bases clipped from V and 4 bases from J, the junction kept 17 bases outside the gene matches. Germline V gives CDR1 MNHNS, CDR2 SASEGT. The CDR3 loop reads CASSDKGGGAGGSSDTQYF. The CDR3 coding sequence is TGTGCCAGCAGTGACAAAGGGGGAGGAGCGGGGGGATCTTCAGATACGCAGTATTTT.

The genes are TRBV5-1 and TRBJ2-3, with TRBD1 matching 9 bases. After removal of 5 bases from V and 0 bases from J, the junction contained 7 bases not matched to a gene. CDR3 size: 16 residues. Germline V gene lookup returns CDR1 SGHRS and CDR2 YFSETQ. The CDR3 sequence: CASRALTGGSTDTQYF. The DNA for the CDR3 is TGCGCCAGCAGGGCCTTAACAGGGGGCAGCACAGATACGCAGTATTTT. The full variable domain, its missing parts supplied by reference TRBV5-1 and TRBJ2-3, is KAGVTQTPRYLIKTRGQQVTLSCSPISGHRSVSWYQQTPGQGLQFLFEYFSETQRNKGNFPGRFSGRQFSNSRSEMNVSTLELGDSALYLCASRALTGGSTDTQYFGPGTRLTVL.

The chain couples TRBV6-5 to TRBJ1-2; 8 bases fit TRBD1. The CDR3 has 14 amino acids. Germline V gene sequence: CDR1 MNHEY, CDR2 SVGAGI. V was pared by 5 bases and J by 2 bases, with 4 bases of the junction left unmatched. The CDR3 reads CASSTGTGNYGYTF. The CDR3 DNA is TGTGCCAGCAGTACCGGGACAGGAAACTATGGCTACACCTTC.

The chain recombines TRBV6-1 with TRBJ2-5; 11 nucleotides agree with TRBD2. CDR3 length: 17 residues. The trim removed 2 bases at V and 5 bases at J, leaving 10 bases unmatched. The germline CDR1 and CDR2 sequences are MNHNS and SASEGT. Here the CDR3 DNA reads TGTGCCAGCAGTGAAAGAGTAGGACTAGCGGGCACGGAGACCCAGTACTTC. Translating it yields CASSERVGLAGTETQYF.

The V and J genes are TRBV2 and TRBJ2-1; 7 bases agree with TRBD2. The CDR3 is 12 residues long. V shed 4 bases, J shed 10 bases, and the junction held 4 bases outside the gene matches. The germline CDR1 and CDR2 sequences are SNHLY and FYNNEI. The CDR3 nucleotides read TGTGCCAGCAGTGGGGTGCGGGGGGAGCAGTTCTTC. Protein: CASSGVRGEQFF.

This chain links TRBV6-6 with TRBJ2-3; the match to TRBD2 covers 7 bases. The V and J ends lost 2 bases and 12 bases, in that order; junction bases with no gene match: 8. Per the germline V gene, CDR1 is MNHNY and CDR2 is SVGAGI (reference sequence). The CDR3 runs to 13 residues. DNA of the CDR3: TGTGCCAGCAGTTACCCCGGGGAGGGTCACCAGTATTTT. Residues: CASSYPGEGHQYF.

This chain links TRBV2 with TRBJ2-3, with TRBD1 matching 7 bases. This CDR3 is built from 13 residues. The V gene end was trimmed by 7 bases and the J gene end by 4 bases; junction bases not matched to a gene: 5. Germline-derived CDR1 and CDR2 are SNHLY and FYNNEI. The CDR3 DNA reads TGTGCCAGCAATTACAGGGGTGCAGATACGCAGTATTTT. This encodes CASNYRGADTQYF.

V and J are TRBV7-2 and TRBJ2-1; 12 bases are a match to TRBD2. There are 16 residues in the CDR3. J lost 2 bases, V lost 5 bases, and 4 bases had no gene match. The germline V gene has CDR1 SGHTA and CDR2 FQGNSA. CDR3 residues: CASSTRLAGAYNEQFF. CDR3 sequence (DNA): TGTGCCAGCAGCACCCGACTAGCGGGGGCCTACAATGAGCAGTTCTTC.

This clone came up a few times. This specimen includes other DNA sequences encoding the same CDR3. The chain is built from TRBV30 and TRBJ2-3, with D unclear. The ends were cut back, 2 bases at V and 5 bases at J, with 8 bases in the middle. The CDR3 contains 12 residues. CDR1 and CDR2 from the germline V gene are GTSNPN and SVGIG (reference sequence). The CDR3 bases are TGTGCCTGGAGTCCCGCGAGAGATACGCAGTATTTT. Amino acids: CAWSPARDTQYF.